The sequence of this T cell receptor (beta chain) was determined in a study of shared clonotypes between healthy human individuals. Study overall: The plates for each donor numbered three CD4 naive, three CD4 memory, two CD8 naive and one CD8 memory. Overall study results and limits: Memory subsets generally showed smaller estimated richness than naive subsets did. Donor clonotype sharing was expected to depend on sequencing depth.

Investigators divided CD4+ cells into CD45RA+ naive and CD45RA-negative memory subsets. The CDR3 contains 19 residues. V was pared by 4 bases and J by 0 bases, with 13 bases of the junction left unmatched. Germline values: CDR1 SEHNR, CDR2 FQNEAQ (reference sequence). This clone was detected only once. Its specificity is unknown. The method was immunoSEQ multiplex PCR; TCRdb's version includes in-frame clones alone and lacks a portion of them. Of a few million clones in the sample, over 90% were seen once. Sequencing used naive CD4+ T cells from PBMCs. Indicated subset: CD45RA+ positively selected. The rearrangement joins TRBV7-9 to TRBJ1-1; 11 bases are shared with TRBD1. The clonotype originates from a man younger than 30 in good health. Some clones in this sample may be carry-over from other donors' samples. The CDR3 DNA sequence: TGTGCCAGCAGCTCCCGGACAGGGGGCGCGGGGAGGATGAACACTGAAGCTTTCTTT. Its protein product is CASSSRTGGAGRMNTEAFF.